The 10 T cell receptor beta chains listed next were all sequenced from one sample in a study of T cells in narcolepsy. Method: immunoSEQ multiplex PCR; TCRdb's copy keeps in-frame clones and lacks some. The sample records some 33,000 clones, about nine tenths being singletons. The sequenced sample was CD45RA- memory CD4+ T cells from PBMCs. Receptors were obtained from a human donor with narcolepsy.

The chain couples TRBV5-6 to TRBJ1-1, with TRBD1 identical over 11 bases. V shed 4 bases, J shed 1 base, and the junction held 9 bases outside the gene matches. Germline CDR1 reads SGHDT; CDR2 reads YYEEEE. There are 17 residues in the CDR3. CDR3 sequence (DNA): TGTGCCAGCAGCCTTTCTGGACAGGGGGCGAGGAACACTGAAGCTTTCTTT. It specifies CASSLSGQGARNTEAFF.

The gene calls are TRBV5-1 and TRBJ1-3, with unresolved D. The CDR3 contains 14 residues. Per the germline V gene, CDR1 is SGHRS and CDR2 is YFSETQ. V gave up 7 bases and J gave up 1 base, with 12 bases separating them. DNA of the CDR3: TGCGCCAGCGGAGAGGGAAGATCTGGAAACACCATATATTTT. Its protein is CASGEGRSGNTIYF. Full variable domain (missing parts from reference TRBV5-1 and TRBJ1-3): KAGVTQTPRYLIKTRGQQVTLSCSPISGHRSVSWYQQTPGQGLQFLFEYFSETQRNKGNFPGRFSGRQFSNSRSEMNVSTLELGDSALYLCASGEGRSGNTIYFGEGSWLTVV.

This chain joins TRBV28 and TRBJ2-1; D remains ambiguous. V lost 7 bases and J 13 bases, leaving 17 bases between the germline ends. Germline CDR1 MDHEN, CDR2 SYDVKM. The CDR3 is 12 residues long. The CDR3, as DNA: TGTGCCAGCACCACCCAGTCCCGGATACAGTTCTTC. It yields the protein CASTTQSRIQFF.

The chain uses TRBV13 and TRBJ2-7; D gene ambiguous. This CDR3 has 11 amino acids. Deletions cut 5 bases from V and 0 bases from J, with 2 bases between. The germline gives CDR1 PRHDT, CDR2 FYEKMQ (reference sequence). The CDR3, as DNA: TGTGCCAGCAGCGTCTCCTACGAGCAGTACTTC. Its translation is CASSVSYEQYF. The variable domain in full, completed from reference TRBV13 and TRBJ2-7, reads AAGVIQSPRHLIKEKRETATLKCYPIPRHDTVYWYQQGPGQDPQFLISFYEKMQSDKGSIPDRFSAQQFSDYHSELNMSSLELGDSALYFCASSVSYEQYFGPGTRLTVT.

The V call is TRBV4-1, the J call TRBJ2-7; D uncertain. The CDR3 totals 15 residues. CDR1 MGHRA and CDR2 YSYEKL come from the germline V gene. V was cut by 3 bases and J by 0 bases, with 12 bases left in between. CDR3 residues: CASSHPTAASYEQYF. The CDR3 DNA follows: TGCGCCAGCAGCCATCCAACGGCCGCCTCCTACGAGCAGTACTTC.

V usage is TRBV4-1 and J usage is TRBJ1-5; a weak D match, TRBD1 (5 bases). Germline V gene data show CDR1 as MGHRA and CDR2 as YSYEKL. Deletions cut 0 bases from V and 9 bases from J, with 12 bases between. CDR3 length equals 14 residues. CDR3 amino acids: CASSQDTGPRPQHF. In nucleotides, the CDR3 is TGCGCCAGCAGCCAAGATACGGGGCCCCGGCCCCAGCATTTT.

The gene calls are TRBV5-1 and TRBJ2-1, with a tentative D call TRBD1 (6 bases). The germline V and J ends were trimmed by 1 base and 7 bases, with 12 bases remaining between them. There are 14 residues in the CDR3. The germline gives CDR1 SGHRS, CDR2 YFSETQ. CDR3 residues: CASSLRGSGNEQFF. Written as DNA, the CDR3 is TGCGCCAGCAGCTTGAGGGGGAGTGGGAATGAGCAGTTCTTC.

This chain links TRBV2 with TRBJ1-1; D is ambiguous. This CDR3 is 13 amino acids long. Germline CDR1 and CDR2: SNHLY and FYNNEI. Trimming shortened V by 1 base and J by 4 bases, and 7 bases separated the two germline ends. Here the CDR3 reads CASSEGERTEAFF. The CDR3 bases are TGTGCCAGCAGTGAAGGGGAGCGCACTGAAGCTTTCTTT.

V is TRBV15 and J is TRBJ1-2; D might be TRBD1 (6 bases). The V end was cut by 4 bases, the J end by 8 bases, with 17 bases between. Germline CDR1 LNHNV, CDR2 YYDKDF (reference sequence). This CDR3 is built from 14 residues. Here the CDR3 DNA reads TGTGCCACCAGCATAGAAACAGGGCTTGGGGGCTACACCTTC. Amino acids: CATSIETGLGGYTF.

The chain uses TRBV9 and TRBJ1-6, with no clear D. Germline V gives CDR1 SGDLS, CDR2 YYNGEE. The CDR3 has 14 amino acids. V lost 0 bases, J lost 5 bases, and 6 bases lay in between. CDR3 region: CASSVGSNNSPLHF. CDR3 bases: TGTGCCAGCAGCGTAGGTAGCAATAATTCACCCCTCCACTTT.